This passage covers 13 T cell receptor beta chains from one sample sequenced in a study of immune evolution from preneoplasia to lung adenocarcinoma. TCRdb keeps only in-frame clones here, not all; method: immunoSEQ multiplex PCR. The table records just under 6,500 clones, more than 60% of them present only once. The source material was FFPE minimally invasive lung adenocarcinoma tissue. These receptors originate from a person aged 45 to 69 with lung adenocarcinoma.

The rearrangement links TRBV6-1 to TRBJ2-5; D may correspond to TRBD1 or TRBD2 (6 bases each). The length of the CDR3 is 15 residues. From germline, CDR1 is MNHNS and CDR2 SASEGT. Trimming left V 6 bases short and J 3 bases short, with 17 bases between. The CDR3 nucleotides read TGTGCCAGCAGCCCCCTCAAGGGGGGAGAAGAGACCCAGTACTTC. Its protein product is CASSPLKGGEETQYF.

The rearrangement uses TRBV11-2 and TRBJ2-3, with a possible D match to TRBD1 (6 bases). The CDR3 sequence is 14 residues long. CDR1 and CDR2 from the germline V gene are SGHAT and FQNNGV. V lost 5 bases, J lost 4 bases, and 13 bases lay in between. CDR3 bases: TGTGCCAGCAGCCAAGAGGGGGTCGCAGATACGCAGTATTTT. Encoded protein: CASSQEGVADTQYF.

The chain links TRBV27 to TRBJ2-5, with D tentatively TRBD1 (5 bases). The CDR3 loop spans 13 amino acids. Germline assignment: CDR1 MNHEY and CDR2 SMNVEV (reference sequence). The ends were cut back, 0 bases at V and 3 bases at J, with 5 bases in the middle. Here the CDR3 DNA reads TGTGCCAGCAGTTTATCAGGGGAAGAGACCCAGTACTTC. Protein sequence: CASSLSGEETQYF.

This sequence joins TRBV5-5 and TRBJ1-1, with no clear D. Trimming stripped 1 base from V and 11 bases from J, with 12 bases between. The CDR3 is 12 amino acids. Germline V gene sequence: CDR1 SGHKS, CDR2 YYEKEE (reference sequence). CDR3 DNA: TGTGCCAGCAGCTTGTCGGAGGGATCGGCTTTCTTT. This gives the protein CASSLSEGSAFF. Variable domain in full (rest from reference TRBV5-5 and TRBJ1-1): DAGVTQSPTHLIKTRGQQVTLRCSPISGHKSVSWYQQVLGQGPQFIFQYYEKEERGRGNFPDRFSARQFPNYSSELNVNALLLGDSALYLCASSLSEGSAFFGQGTRLTVV.

This clone has a handful of counts. This rearrangement joins TRBV19 to TRBJ1-1; 7 positions match TRBD1. J gave up 0 bases and V 3 bases, and 4 bases lay outside the gene matches. Germline CDR1 reads LNHDA; CDR2 reads SQIVND (reference sequence). There are 15 residues in the CDR3. The CDR3 DNA sequence: TGTGCCAGTAGTATTTTCGGGACAGTGAACACTGAAGCTTTCTTT. It yields the protein CASSIFGTVNTEAFF.

V gene TRBV6-5 combines with J gene TRBJ1-1; possibly TRBD1 for D (5 bases). CDR1 MNHEY and CDR2 SVGAGI come from the germline V gene. Trimming removed 2 bases from V and 5 bases from J, with 12 bases in between. The CDR3 spans 14 residues. This chain's CDR3 is CASSYAGSRTEAFF. CDR3 sequence (DNA): TGTGCCAGCAGTTACGCAGGGAGTAGGACTGAAGCTTTCTTT.

The CDR3 reads CAKRQGLNTEAFF. The CDR3 region has the DNA TGTGCCAAAAGACAGGGACTGAACACTGAAGCTTTCTTT. V is TRBV10-3 and J is TRBJ1-1; 7 bases match TRBD1. Germline CDR1 ENHRY, CDR2 SYGVKD. V lost 10 bases and J lost 0; bases outside the gene matches: 5. This CDR3 contains 13 residues.

This chain links TRBV5-6 with TRBJ2-3; D is uncertain. Germline V gene sequence: CDR1 SGHDT, CDR2 YYEEEE. The CDR3 is 14 residues long. Between the trimmed V and J ends, which lost 0 bases and 0 bases, there was a span of 5 bases. The CDR3 DNA sequence: TGTGCCAGCAGCTTGGAGGAGAGCACAGATACGCAGTATTTT. Protein: CASSLEESTDTQYF.

The V and J genes are TRBV5-4 and TRBJ2-3, with 8 nucleotides matching TRBD2. The CDR3 has 15 residues. CDR1 and CDR2 from the germline V gene are SGHNT and YYREEE (reference sequence). The trim removed 5 bases at V and 4 bases at J, leaving 9 bases unmatched. The CDR3 bases are TGTGCCAGCAGTTACAGCGGGAGTGGTTCAGATACGCAGTATTTT. This encodes CASSYSGSGSDTQYF.

The chain joins TRBV2 to TRBJ2-5; D possibly matches TRBD1 or TRBD2 (5 bases each). Per germline, CDR1 SNHLY and CDR2 FYNNEI. V was pared by 10 bases and J by 1 base, with 13 bases between. The CDR3 consists of 13 residues. This chain's CDR3 is CATSWDGQETQYF. The CDR3 DNA reads as TGTGCCACCTCTTGGGACGGCCAAGAGACCCAGTACTTC. The full variable domain, rest sourced from reference TRBV2 and TRBJ2-5, is EPEVTQTPSHQVTQMGQEVILRCVPISNHLYFYWYRQILGQKVEFLVSFYNNEISEKSEIFDDQFSVERPDGSNFTLKIRSTKLEDSAMYFCATSWDGQETQYFGPGTRLLVL.

This rearrangement joins TRBV10-3 to TRBJ2-3; D possibly matches TRBD1 or TRBD2 (6 bases each). The ends were cut back, 3 bases at V and 4 bases at J, with 11 bases in the middle. This CDR3 contains 14 residues. CDR1 and CDR2 (germline): ENHRY, SYGVKD. CDR3 DNA: TGTGCCATCAGTGAAGGGGGGCCCCCAGATACGCAGTATTTT. This sequence encodes CAISEGGPPDTQYF.

This chain links TRBV5-1 with TRBJ1-4, with 7 bases identical to TRBD1. Germline lookup yields CDR1 SGHRS and CDR2 YFSETQ. Trimming cost V 4 bases and J 6 bases; bases outside gene matches: 6. The CDR3 is 14 residues long. CDR3 DNA: TGCGCCAGCAGCAAGACAGGGCCGGATGAAAAACTGTTTTTT. Encoded protein: CASSKTGPDEKLFF.

This clone was seen only once. The chain recombines TRBV20-1 with TRBJ2-5, with D possibly TRBD1 on 5 matching bases. The J call could be wrong; TRBJ2-7 is a better fit for the DNA end. The CDR3 sequence is 11 residues long. Germline V lookup: CDR1 DFQATT, CDR2 SNEGSKA (reference sequence). The chain's CDR3 is CSVGAHYEQYF. CDR3 bases: TGCAGTGTAGGGGCACATTACGAGCAGTACTTC.